This T cell receptor beta chain was sequenced during a study of Ad26.COV2.S vaccination and SARS-CoV-2 variants. At the level of the study: Administration of Ad26.COV2.S was intramuscular, either once or twice 56 days apart.

The table came from immunoSEQ multiplex PCR; TCRdb's copy has only in-frame clones and leaves some out. The sample lists 400,000 to 500,000 clones, 85% to 90% occurring once. Germline V gene data show CDR1 as MGHRA and CDR2 as YSYEKL. CDR3 size: 14 residues. V lost 3 bases and J 8 bases, leaving 16 bases between the germline ends. The sample's treatment: some 20 received Ad26.COV2.S at low or high dose, single or two shots; several received placebo; per-sample allocation not given. Vaccine and placebo recipients were sampled on day 63 after the first injection. This Boston cohort included adults aged 18-55 years. Ad26 vector vaccine expressed Wuhan-strain SARS-CoV-2 spike.

The sample consisted of peripheral blood, taken in a trial of Ad26.COV2.S vaccine versus placebo. The receptor was isolated from a person aged 18-65 years who received the Ad26.COV2.S COVID-19 vaccine or a placebo. This sequence joins TRBV4-1 and TRBJ1-1, with a possible D match to TRBD1 (5 bases). CDR3 residues: CASSHPGQGIEAFF. DNA for the CDR3: TGCGCCAGCAGCCACCCTGGGCAGGGAATCGAAGCTTTCTTT.